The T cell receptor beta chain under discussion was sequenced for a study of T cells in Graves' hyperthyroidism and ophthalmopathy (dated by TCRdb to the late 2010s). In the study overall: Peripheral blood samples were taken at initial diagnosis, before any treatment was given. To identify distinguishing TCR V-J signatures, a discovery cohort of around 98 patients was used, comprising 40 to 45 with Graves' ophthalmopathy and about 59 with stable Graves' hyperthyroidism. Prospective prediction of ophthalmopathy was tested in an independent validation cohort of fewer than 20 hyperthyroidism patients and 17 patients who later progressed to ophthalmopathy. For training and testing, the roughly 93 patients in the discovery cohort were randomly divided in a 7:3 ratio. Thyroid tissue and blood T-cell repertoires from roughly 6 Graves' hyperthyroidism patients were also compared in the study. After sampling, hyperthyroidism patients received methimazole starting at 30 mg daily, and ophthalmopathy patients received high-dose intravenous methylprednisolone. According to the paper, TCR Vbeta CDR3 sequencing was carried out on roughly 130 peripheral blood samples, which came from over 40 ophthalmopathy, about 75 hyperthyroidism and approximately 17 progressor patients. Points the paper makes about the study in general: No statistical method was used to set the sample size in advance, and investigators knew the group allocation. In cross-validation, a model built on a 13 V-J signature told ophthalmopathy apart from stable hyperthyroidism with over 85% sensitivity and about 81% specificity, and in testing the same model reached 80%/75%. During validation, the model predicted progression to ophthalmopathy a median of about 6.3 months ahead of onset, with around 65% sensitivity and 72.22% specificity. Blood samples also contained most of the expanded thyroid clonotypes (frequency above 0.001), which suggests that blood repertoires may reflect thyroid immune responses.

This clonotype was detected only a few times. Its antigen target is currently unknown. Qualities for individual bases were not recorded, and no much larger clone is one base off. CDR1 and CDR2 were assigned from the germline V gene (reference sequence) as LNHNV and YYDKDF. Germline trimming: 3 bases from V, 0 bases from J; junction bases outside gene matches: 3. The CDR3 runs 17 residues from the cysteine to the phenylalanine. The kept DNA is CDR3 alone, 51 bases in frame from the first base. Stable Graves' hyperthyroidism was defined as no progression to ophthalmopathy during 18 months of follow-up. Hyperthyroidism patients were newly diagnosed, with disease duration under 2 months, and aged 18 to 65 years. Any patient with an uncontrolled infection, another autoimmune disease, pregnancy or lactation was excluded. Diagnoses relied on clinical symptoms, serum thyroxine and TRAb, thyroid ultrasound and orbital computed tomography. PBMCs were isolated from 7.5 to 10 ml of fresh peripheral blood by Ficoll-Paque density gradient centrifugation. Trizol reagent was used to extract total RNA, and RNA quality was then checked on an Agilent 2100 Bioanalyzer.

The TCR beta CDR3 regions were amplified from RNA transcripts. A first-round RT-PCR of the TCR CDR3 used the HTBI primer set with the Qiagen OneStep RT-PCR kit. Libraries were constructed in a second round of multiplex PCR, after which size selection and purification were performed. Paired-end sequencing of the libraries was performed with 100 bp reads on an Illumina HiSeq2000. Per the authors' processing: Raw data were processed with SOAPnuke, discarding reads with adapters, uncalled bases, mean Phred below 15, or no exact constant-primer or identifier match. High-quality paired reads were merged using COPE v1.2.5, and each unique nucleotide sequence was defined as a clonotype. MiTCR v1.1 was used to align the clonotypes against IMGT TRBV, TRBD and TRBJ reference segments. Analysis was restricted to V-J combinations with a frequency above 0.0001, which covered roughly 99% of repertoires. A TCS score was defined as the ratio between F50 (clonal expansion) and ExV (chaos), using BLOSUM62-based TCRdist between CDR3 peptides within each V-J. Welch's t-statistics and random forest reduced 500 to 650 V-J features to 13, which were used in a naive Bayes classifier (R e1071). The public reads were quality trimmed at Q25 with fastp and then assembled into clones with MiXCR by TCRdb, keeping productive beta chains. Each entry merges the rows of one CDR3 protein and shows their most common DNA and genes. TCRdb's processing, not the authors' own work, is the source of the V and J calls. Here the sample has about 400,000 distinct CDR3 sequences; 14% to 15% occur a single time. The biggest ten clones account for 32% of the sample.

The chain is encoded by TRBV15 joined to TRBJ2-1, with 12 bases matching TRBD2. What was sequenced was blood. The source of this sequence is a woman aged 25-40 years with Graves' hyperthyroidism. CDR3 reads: CATSSLAGGSSYNEQFF. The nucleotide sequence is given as TGTGCCACCAGCAGCCTAGCGGGAGGGAGCTCCTACAATGAGCAGTTCTTC.